The clone carrying this TCR beta chain has only a few counts. Its antigen remains unknown. MiXCR, run by TCRdb on the multiplex PCR reads, gives a single entry per CDR3 protein. The sample carries around 300,000 distinct CDR3 sequences, over 25% recorded once. This record belongs to a study of breast tumors, draining lymph nodes, adjacent tissues. Overall study findings and caveats: Tumor and nontumor repertoires were significantly more similar in luminal-like than in basal-like breast cancer.

Axillary draining lymph nodes of breast cancer patients supplied the node samples. The CDR3 has 13 amino acids. J gave up 4 bases and V 8 bases, and 9 bases lay outside the gene matches. CDR1 and CDR2 (germline): GTSNPN, SVGIG (reference sequence). The chain is built from TRBV30 and TRBJ2-5; 8 positions match TRBD1. Sequencing used axillary lymph node tissue. The receptor was isolated from a female donor with breast cancer. Some clones in this sample may be carry-over from other donors' samples. Here the CDR3 DNA reads TGTGCCCTCGCCGGGACAGGCGGAGAGACCCAGTACTTC. Translating gives CALAGTGGETQYF.